This T cell receptor beta chain emerged from a study of CD8+ T cells in alopecia areata. On the study more broadly: After 6 to 18 months of tofacitinib, follow-up continued 6 months off drug.

General observations from the study: In scalp and blood, many expanded lesional clones persisted during tofacitinib.

Indicated treatment: oral pan-JAK inhibitor, 5-10 mg twice daily. Lesional scalp punch biopsies and peripheral blood came from alopecia areata patients. Sequencing relied on a cDNA template that was reverse transcribed from extracted RNA. Here immunoSEQ multiplex PCR was the method, and the copy in TCRdb shows in-frame clones only, minus some. The data show under 250,000 clones, just over 65% seen once. CDR1 is MNHNY and CDR2 is SVGAGI in the germline V gene (reference sequence). This CDR3 is 16 amino acids long. V was pared by 1 base and J by 3 bases, with 15 bases between. A remark on this clone: Antigen unknown.

V gene TRBV6-6 combines with J gene TRBJ1-1; D uncertain. The sequence derives from a human donor with alopecia areata. The material was CD4+ T cells sorted from blood, obtained at approximately week 44, from a patient treated with tofacitinib. The CDR3 nucleotides are TGTGCCAGCAGTTACTTTTTAGCCGTCCAGGACACTGAAGCTTTCTTT. As protein: CASSYFLAVQDTEAFF.